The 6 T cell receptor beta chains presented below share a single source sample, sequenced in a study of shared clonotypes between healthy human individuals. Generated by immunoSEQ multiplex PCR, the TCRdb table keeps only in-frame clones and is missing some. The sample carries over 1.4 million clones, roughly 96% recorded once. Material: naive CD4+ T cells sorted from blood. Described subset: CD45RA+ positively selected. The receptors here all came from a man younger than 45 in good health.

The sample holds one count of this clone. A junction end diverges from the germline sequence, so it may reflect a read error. CDR3 in amino acids: CASSISTSPRGAEQYF. For the CDR3, the DNA is TGTGCCAGCAGTATATCGACTAGCCCCCGAGGTGCCGAGCAGTACTTC. This chain joins TRBV27 and TRBJ2-7; TRBD2 agrees at 7 bases. The CDR3 consists of 16 residues. Germline CDR1 is MNHEY and CDR2 is SMNVEV (reference sequence).

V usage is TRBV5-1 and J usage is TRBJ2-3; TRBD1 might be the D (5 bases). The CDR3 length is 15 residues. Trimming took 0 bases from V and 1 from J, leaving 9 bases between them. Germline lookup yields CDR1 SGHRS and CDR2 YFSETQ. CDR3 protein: CASSLALQGTDTQYF. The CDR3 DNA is TGCGCCAGCAGCTTGGCCCTACAGGGCACAGATACGCAGTATTTT.

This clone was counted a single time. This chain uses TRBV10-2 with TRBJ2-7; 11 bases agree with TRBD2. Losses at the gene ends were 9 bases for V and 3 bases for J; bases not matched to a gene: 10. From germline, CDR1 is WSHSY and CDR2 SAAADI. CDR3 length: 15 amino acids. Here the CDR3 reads CASSLGTSGLYEQYF. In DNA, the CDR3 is TGCGCCAGTAGTCTTGGGACTAGCGGTCTCTACGAGCAGTACTTC.

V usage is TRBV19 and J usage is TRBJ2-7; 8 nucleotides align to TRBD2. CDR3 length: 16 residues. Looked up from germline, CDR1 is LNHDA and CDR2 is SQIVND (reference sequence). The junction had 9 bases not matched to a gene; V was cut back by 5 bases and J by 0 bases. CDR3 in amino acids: CASSPLGTRGSYEQYF. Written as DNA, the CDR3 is TGTGCCAGTAGTCCTCTCGGGACTAGGGGCTCCTACGAGCAGTACTTC. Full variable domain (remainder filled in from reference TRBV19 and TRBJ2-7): DGGITQSPKYLFRKEGQNVTLSCEQNLNHDAMYWYRQDPGQGLRLIYYSQIVNDFQKGDIAEGYSVSREKKESFPLTVTSAQKNPTAFYLCASSPLGTRGSYEQYFGPGTRLTVT.

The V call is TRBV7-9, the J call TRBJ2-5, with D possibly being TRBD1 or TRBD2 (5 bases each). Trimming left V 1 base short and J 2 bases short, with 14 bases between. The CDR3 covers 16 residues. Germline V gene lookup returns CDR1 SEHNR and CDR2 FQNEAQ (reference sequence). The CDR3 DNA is TGTGCCAGCAGCTTAGAAGGGGAGAGGGATCAAGAGACCCAGTACTTC. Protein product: CASSLEGERDQETQYF.

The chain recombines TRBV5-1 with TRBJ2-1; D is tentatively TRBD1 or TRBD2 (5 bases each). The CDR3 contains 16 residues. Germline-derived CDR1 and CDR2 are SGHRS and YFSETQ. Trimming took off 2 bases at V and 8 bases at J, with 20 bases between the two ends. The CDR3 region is CASSFLAEGIVDEQFF. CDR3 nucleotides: TGCGCCAGCAGCTTTCTGGCCGAGGGGATTGTCGATGAGCAGTTCTTC.